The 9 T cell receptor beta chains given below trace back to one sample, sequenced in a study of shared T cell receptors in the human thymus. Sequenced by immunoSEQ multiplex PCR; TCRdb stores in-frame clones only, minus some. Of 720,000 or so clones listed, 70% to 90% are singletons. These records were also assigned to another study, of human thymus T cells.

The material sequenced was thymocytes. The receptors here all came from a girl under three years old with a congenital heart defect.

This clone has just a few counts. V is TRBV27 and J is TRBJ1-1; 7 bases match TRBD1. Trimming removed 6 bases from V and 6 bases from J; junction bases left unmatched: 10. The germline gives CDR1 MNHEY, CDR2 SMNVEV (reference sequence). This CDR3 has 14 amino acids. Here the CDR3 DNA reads TGTGCCAGCAGGCCCACAGGGGCGATCGCTGAAGCTTTCTTT. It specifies CASRPTGAIAEAFF.

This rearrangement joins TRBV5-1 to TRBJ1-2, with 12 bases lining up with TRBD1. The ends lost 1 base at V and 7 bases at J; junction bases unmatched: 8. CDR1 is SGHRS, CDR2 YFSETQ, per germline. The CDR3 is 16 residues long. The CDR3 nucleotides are TGCGCCAGCAGCTTGCGGTGGGACAGGGGGCAGGGTGGCTACACCTTC. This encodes CASSLRWDRGQGGYTF.

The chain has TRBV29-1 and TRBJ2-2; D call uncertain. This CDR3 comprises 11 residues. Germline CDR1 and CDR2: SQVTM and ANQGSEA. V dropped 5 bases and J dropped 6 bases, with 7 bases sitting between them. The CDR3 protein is CSVSTAGELFF. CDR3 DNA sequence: TGCAGCGTTTCTACCGCCGGGGAGCTGTTTTTT.

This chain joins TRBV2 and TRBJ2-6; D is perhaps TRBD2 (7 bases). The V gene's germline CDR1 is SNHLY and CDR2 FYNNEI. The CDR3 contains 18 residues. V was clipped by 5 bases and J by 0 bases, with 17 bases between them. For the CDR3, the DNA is TGTGCCAGCAGTCTAGGGGGGGCCTTTTCCTCTGGGGCCAACGTCCTGACTTTC. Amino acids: CASSLGGAFSSGANVLTF.

Written as DNA, the CDR3 is TGTGCCAGCAGCTTAGGCCGATTCGGGGTTGGGGGGGAAAACTATGGCTACACCTTC. Translating it yields CASSLGRFGVGGENYGYTF. The V and J genes are TRBV5-4 and TRBJ1-2, with D maybe TRBD1 (5 bases). Looked up from germline, CDR1 is SGHNT and CDR2 is YYREEE (reference sequence). The length of the CDR3 is 19 residues. The germline V and J ends were trimmed by 2 bases and 2 bases, with 25 bases remaining between them.

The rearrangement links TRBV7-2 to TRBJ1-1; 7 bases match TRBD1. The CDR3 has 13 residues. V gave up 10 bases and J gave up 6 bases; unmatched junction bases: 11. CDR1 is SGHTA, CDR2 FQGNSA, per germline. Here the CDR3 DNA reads TGTGCCACCGGCCACAGGGGTTATGCTGAAGCTTTCTTT. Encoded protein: CATGHRGYAEAFF.

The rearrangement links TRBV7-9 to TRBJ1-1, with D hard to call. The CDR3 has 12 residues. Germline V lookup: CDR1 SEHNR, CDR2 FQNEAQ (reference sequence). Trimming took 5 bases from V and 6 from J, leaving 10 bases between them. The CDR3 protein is CASSPLGAEAFF. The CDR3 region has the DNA TGTGCCAGCAGCCCTCTTGGAGCTGAAGCTTTCTTT.

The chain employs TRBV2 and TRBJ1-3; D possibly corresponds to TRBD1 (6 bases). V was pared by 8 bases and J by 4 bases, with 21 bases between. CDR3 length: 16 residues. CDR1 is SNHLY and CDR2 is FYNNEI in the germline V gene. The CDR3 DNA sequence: TGTGCCAGCGCCGAATCGAGACAGGAGACGGGAAACACCATATATTTT. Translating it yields CASAESRQETGNTIYF.

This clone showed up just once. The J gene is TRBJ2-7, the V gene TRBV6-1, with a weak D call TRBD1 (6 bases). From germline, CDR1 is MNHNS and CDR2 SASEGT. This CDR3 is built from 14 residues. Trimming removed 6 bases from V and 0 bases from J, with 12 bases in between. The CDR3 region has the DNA TGTGCCAGCAGCCGGGGACACGGCTCCTACGAGCAGTACTTC. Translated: CASSRGHGSYEQYF.